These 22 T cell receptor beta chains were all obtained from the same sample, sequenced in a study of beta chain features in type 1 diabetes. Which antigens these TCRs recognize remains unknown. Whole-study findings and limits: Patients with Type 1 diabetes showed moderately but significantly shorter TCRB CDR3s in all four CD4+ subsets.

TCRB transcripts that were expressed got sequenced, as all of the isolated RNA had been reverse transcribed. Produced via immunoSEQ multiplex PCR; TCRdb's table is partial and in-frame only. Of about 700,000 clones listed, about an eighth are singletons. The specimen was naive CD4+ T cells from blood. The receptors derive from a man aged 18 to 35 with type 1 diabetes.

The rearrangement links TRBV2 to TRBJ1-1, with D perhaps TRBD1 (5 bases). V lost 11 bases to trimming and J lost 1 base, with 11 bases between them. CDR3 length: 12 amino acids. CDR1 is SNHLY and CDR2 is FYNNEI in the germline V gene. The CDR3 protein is CAGGDSNTEAFF. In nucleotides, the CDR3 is TGTGCCGGGGGAGATTCGAACACTGAAGCTTTCTTT.

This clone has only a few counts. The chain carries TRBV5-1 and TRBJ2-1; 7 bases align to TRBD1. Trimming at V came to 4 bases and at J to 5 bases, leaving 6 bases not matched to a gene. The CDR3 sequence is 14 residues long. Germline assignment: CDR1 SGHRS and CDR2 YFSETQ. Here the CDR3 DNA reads TGCGCCAGCAGCACACCAACAGGGGACAATGAGCAGTTCTTC. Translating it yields CASSTPTGDNEQFF.

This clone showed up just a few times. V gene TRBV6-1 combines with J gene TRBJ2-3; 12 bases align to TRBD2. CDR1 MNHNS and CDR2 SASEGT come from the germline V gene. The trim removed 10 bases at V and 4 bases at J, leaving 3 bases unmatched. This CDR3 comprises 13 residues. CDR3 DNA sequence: TGTGCCACACGACTAGCGGGGGCAGATACGCAGTATTTT. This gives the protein CATRLAGADTQYF.

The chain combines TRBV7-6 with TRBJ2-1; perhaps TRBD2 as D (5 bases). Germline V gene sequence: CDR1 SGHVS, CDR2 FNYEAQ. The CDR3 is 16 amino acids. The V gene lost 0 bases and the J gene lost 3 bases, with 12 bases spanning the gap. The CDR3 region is CASSLARLALYNEQFF. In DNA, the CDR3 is TGTGCCAGCAGCTTAGCGCGGCTAGCCCTCTACAATGAGCAGTTCTTC.

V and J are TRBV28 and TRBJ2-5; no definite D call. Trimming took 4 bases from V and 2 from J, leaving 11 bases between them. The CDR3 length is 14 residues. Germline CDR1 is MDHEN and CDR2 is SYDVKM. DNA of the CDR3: TGTGCCAGCAGTTCTCAAGTCGTACAAGAGACCCAGTACTTC. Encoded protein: CASSSQVVQETQYF.

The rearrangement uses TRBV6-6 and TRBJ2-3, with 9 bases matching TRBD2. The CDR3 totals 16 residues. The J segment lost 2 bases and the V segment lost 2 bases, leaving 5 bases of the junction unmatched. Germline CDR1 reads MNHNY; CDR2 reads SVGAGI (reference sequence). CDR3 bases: TGTGCCAGCAGTTACAAGGCGGGGGGGATCACAGATACGCAGTATTTT. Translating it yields CASSYKAGGITDTQYF.

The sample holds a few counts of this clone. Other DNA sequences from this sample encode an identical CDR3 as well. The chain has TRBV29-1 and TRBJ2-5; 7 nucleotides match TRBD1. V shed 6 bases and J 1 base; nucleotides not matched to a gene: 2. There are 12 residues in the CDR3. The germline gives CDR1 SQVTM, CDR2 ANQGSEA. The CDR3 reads CSVRTGQETQYF. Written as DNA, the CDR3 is TGCAGCGTAAGGACAGGCCAAGAGACCCAGTACTTC.

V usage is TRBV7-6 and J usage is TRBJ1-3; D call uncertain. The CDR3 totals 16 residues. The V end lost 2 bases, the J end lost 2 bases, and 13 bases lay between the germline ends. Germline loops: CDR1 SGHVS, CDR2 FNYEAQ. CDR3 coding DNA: TGTGCCAGCAGCTTAACCGGTGATCGTACTGGAAACACCATATATTTT. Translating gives CASSLTGDRTGNTIYF. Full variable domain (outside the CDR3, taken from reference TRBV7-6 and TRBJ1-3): GAGVSQSPRYKVTKRGQDVALRCDPISGHVSLYWYRQALGQGPEFLTYFNYEAQQDKSGLPNDRFSAERPEGSISTLTIQRTEQRDSAMYRCASSLTGDRTGNTIYFGEGSWLTVV.

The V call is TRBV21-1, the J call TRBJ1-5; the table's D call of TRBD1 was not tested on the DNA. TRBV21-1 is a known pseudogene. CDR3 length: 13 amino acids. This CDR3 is CASIVGGNQPQHF. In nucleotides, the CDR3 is TGTGCCAGTATCGTAGGGGGCAATCAGCCCCAGCATTTT.

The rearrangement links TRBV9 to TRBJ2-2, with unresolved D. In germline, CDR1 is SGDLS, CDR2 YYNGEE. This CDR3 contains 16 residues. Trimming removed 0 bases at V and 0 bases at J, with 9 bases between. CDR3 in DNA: TGTGCCAGCAGCGTAGAGATAGGCGCGAACACCGGGGAGCTGTTTTTT. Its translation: CASSVEIGANTGELFF.

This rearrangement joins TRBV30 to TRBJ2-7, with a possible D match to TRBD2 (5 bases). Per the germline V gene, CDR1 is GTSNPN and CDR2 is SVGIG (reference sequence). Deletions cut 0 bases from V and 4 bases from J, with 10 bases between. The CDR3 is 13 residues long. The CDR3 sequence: CAWSVRGGYEQYF. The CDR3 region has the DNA TGTGCCTGGAGTGTACGAGGAGGATACGAGCAGTACTTC.

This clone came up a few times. The CDR3 DNA reads as TGTGCCTGGAGTGTACTCAGCACACCGGGGGAAAAACTGTTTTTT. This translates into CAWSVLSTPGEKLFF. V is TRBV30 and J is TRBJ1-4; D not resolved. The CDR3 has 15 amino acids. The V gene's germline CDR1 is GTSNPN and CDR2 SVGIG (reference sequence). The V gene lost 0 bases and the J gene lost 8 bases, with 16 bases spanning the gap.

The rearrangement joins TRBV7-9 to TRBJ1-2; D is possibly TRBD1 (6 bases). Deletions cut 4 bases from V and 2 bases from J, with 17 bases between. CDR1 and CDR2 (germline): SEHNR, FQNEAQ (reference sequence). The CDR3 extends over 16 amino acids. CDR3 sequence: CASSSYRVLGNYGYTF. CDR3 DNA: TGTGCCAGCAGCTCGTACAGGGTATTGGGGAACTATGGCTACACCTTC.

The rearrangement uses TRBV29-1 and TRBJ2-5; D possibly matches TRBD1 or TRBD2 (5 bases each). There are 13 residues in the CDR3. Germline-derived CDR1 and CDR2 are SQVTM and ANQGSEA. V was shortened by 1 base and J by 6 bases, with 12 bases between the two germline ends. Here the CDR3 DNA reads TGCAGCGTTGAAGTAGGGGCCGGGAAGACCCAGTACTTC. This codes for CSVEVGAGKTQYF.

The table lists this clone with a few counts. The CDR3 protein is CASSLVIGYTGELFF. The CDR3 DNA follows: TGTGCCAGCAGCTTAGTAATAGGGTATACCGGGGAGCTGTTTTTT. The chain uses TRBV7-8 and TRBJ2-2; D is uncertain. V gave up 1 base and J gave up 5 bases, with 11 bases separating them. Germline CDR1 reads SGHVS; CDR2 reads FQNEAQ. The CDR3 loop spans 15 amino acids.

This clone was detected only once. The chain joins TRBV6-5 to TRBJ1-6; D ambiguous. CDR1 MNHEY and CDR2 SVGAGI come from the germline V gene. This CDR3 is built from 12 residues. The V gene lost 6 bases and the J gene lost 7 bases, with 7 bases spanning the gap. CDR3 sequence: CASRAANSPLHF. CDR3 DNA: TGTGCCAGCAGAGCAGCCAATTCACCCCTCCACTTT.

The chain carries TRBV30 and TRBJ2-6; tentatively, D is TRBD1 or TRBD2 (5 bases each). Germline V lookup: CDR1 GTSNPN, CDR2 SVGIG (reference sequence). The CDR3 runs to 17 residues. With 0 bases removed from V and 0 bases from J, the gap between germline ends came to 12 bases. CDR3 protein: CAWSVSRGGSGANVLTF. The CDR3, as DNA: TGTGCCTGGAGTGTATCCCGGGGCGGCTCTGGGGCCAACGTCCTGACTTTC.

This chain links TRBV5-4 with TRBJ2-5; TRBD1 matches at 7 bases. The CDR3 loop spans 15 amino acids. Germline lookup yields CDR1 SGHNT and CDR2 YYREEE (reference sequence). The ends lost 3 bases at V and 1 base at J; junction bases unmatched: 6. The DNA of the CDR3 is TGTGCCAGCAGCTGGACGGGACAGTTCCAAGAGACCCAGTACTTC. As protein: CASSWTGQFQETQYF.

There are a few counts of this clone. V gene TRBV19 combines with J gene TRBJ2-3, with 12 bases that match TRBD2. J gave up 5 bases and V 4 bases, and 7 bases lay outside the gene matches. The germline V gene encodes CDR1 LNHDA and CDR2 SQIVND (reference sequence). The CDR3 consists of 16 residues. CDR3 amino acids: CASSTQRLAGEDTQYF. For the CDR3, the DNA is TGTGCCAGTAGTACCCAGAGACTAGCGGGGGAAGATACGCAGTATTTT.

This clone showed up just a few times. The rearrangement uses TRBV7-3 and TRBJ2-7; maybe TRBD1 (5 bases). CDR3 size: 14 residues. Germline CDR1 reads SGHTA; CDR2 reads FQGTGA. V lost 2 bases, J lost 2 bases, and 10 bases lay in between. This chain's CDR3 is CASSLAGIPYEQYF. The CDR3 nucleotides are TGTGCCAGCAGCTTAGCAGGGATTCCCTACGAGCAGTACTTC.

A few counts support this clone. The CDR3 bases are TGTGCCAGCAGCCCCCCCCAGGGGAGGCCTAACTATGGCTACACCTTC. Protein product: CASSPPQGRPNYGYTF. This chain links TRBV5-4 with TRBJ1-2, with D perhaps TRBD1 (6 bases). This CDR3 comprises 16 residues. V shed 4 bases and J shed 0 bases, with 16 bases lying between them. Germline-derived CDR1 and CDR2 are SGHNT and YYREEE (reference sequence).

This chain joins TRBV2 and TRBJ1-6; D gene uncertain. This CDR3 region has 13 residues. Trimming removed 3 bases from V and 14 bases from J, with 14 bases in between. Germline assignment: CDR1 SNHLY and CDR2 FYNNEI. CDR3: CASSDGLGKALHF. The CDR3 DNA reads TGTGCCAGCAGTGACGGCTTAGGGAAGGCCCTCCACTTT.